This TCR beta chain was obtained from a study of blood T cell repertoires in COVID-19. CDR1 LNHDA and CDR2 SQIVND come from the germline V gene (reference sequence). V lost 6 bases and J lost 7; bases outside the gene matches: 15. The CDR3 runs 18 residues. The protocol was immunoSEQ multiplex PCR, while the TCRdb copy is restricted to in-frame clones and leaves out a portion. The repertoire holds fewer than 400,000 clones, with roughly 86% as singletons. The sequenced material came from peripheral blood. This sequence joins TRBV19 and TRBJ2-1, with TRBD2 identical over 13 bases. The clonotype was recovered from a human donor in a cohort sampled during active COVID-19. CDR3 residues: CASSAGTSGAAWGNEQFF. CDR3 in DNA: TGTGCCAGTAGCGCCGGGACTAGCGGGGCCGCGTGGGGTAATGAGCAGTTCTTC.